The subject of this entry is one T cell receptor (beta chain). Its antigen is unknown. The V and J ends lost 2 bases and 4 bases respectively, with 9 bases between them. Germline CDR1 reads MGHRA; CDR2 reads YSYEKL. The CDR3 extends over 14 amino acids. Treatment denoted: oral pan-JAK inhibitor, 5-10 mg twice daily. Alopecia areata patients had lesional scalp punch biopsies and peripheral blood taken from them. These data originate in a study of CD8+ T cells in alopecia areata. Regarding the study as a whole: Compared with mice, patients displayed less clear TCR sharing, possibly for HLA-related reasons. Scalp clonality and expanded CD8+ clones among the top 100 showed significant decreases with tofacitinib. Scalp data also include sequences from resident alphabeta T cells of normal skin.

Following extraction, RNA underwent reverse transcription to cDNA, which served as the sequencing template. The table came from immunoSEQ multiplex PCR; TCRdb's copy has only in-frame clones and leaves some out. The data contain about 150,000 clones, around 50% of them singletons. J is TRBJ1-5 and V is TRBV4-1; perhaps TRBD1 as D (5 bases). The sample in question was CD8+ T cells sorted from blood, obtained at week 4, from a patient treated with tofacitinib. The sequence derives from a human donor with alopecia areata. CDR3 in amino acids: CASSQTRANQPQHF. The CDR3 coding sequence is TGCGCCAGCAGCCAAACCAGGGCGAATCAGCCCCAGCATTTT.